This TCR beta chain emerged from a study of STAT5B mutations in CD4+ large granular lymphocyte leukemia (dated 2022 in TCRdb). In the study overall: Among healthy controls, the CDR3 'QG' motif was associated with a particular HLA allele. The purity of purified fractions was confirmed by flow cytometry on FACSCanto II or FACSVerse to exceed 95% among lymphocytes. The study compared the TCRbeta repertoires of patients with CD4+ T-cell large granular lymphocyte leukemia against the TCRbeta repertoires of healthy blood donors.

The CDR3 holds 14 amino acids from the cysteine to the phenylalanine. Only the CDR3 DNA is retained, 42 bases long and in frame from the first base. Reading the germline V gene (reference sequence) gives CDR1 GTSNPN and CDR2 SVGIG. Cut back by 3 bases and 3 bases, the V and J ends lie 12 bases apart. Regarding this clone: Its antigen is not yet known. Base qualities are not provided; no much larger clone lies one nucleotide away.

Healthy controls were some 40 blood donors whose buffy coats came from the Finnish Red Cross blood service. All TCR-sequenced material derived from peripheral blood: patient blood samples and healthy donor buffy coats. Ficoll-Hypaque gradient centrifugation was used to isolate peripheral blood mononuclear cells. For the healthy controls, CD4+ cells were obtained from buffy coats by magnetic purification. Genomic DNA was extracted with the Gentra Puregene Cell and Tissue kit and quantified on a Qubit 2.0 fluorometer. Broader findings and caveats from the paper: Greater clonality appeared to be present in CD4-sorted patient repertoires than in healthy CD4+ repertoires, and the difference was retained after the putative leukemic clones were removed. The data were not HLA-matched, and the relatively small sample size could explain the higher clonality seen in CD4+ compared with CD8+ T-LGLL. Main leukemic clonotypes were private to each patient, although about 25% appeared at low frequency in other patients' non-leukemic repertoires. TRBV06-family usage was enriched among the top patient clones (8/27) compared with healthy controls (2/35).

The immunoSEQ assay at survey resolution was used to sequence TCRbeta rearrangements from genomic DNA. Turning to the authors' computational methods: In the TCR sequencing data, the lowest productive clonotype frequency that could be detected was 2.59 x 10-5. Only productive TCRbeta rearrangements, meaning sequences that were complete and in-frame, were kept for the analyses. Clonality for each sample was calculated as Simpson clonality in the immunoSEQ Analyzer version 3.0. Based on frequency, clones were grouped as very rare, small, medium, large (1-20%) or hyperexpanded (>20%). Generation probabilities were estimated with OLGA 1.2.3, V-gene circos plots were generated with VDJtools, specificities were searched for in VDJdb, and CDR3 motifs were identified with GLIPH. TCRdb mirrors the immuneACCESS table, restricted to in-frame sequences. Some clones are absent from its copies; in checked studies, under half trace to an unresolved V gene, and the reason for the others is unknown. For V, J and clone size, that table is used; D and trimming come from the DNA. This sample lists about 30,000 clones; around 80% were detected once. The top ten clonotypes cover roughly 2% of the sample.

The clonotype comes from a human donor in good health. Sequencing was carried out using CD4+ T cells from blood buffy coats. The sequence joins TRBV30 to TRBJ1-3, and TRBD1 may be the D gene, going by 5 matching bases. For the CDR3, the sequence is CAWRGGFRGNTIYF. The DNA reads TGTGCCTGGAGGGGGGGATTTCGTGGAAACACCATATATTTT. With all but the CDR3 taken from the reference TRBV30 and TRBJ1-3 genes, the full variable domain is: SQTIHQWPATLVQPVGSPLSLECTVEGTSNPNLYWYRQAAGRGLQLLFYSVGIGQISSEVPQNLSASRPQDRQFILSSKKLLLSDSGFYLCAWRGGFRGNTIYFGEGSWLTVV.